This T cell receptor (beta chain) was found in a study of radiation and T cells in renal cell carcinoma. The length of the CDR3 is 14 residues. CDR1 SEHNR and CDR2 FQNEAQ come from the germline V gene (reference sequence). V lost 5 bases and J 0 bases, leaving 10 bases between the germline ends. Data came from immunoSEQ multiplex PCR; TCRdb stores just in-frame clones and leaves some out. The sample includes around 78,000 clones, around 89% of them seen just once. The study's findings and limits: In blood, top tumor clones expanded by 2 weeks, shrinking by 4.

Regarding time point: blood 4 weeks post-SBRT, at nephrectomy. Sample treatment: 15 Gy SBRT to primary tumor, nephrectomy 4 weeks later. As concerns this clone: Antigen specificity is unknown.

The J gene is TRBJ1-1, the V gene TRBV7-9; a weak D match, TRBD1 (6 bases). This receptor was obtained from a woman aged 70-85 years with renal cell carcinoma. The material was blood, obtained from a patient whose treatment included radiotherapy and nephrectomy. The CDR3 nucleotides are TGTGCCAGCAGCCCACAGGGTATGAACACTGAAGCTTTCTTT. This sequence encodes CASSPQGMNTEAFF.